Below are 7 T cell receptor beta chains sequenced from a single sample in a study of shared clonotypes between healthy human individuals (dated by TCRdb to the early 2020s). For the CD8 naive samples, CD45RO-negative cells were positively selected for CCR7, yielding a CD45RA+CCR7+ population from which TemRA cells were excluded. Library creation used the immunoSEQ multiplex PCR assay. Sourced from immuneACCESS, this table was stored by TCRdb with only in-frame sequences that have V and J called. A share of the clones is absent; for the studies checked, an unresolved V gene accounts for under half, and the remainder has no known explanation. This sample lists roughly 1,800,000 clones; around 96% were detected once. The ten largest clones add up to 1% to 1.5% of the sample. Sequencing was performed on naive CD8+ T cells sorted from blood. This specimen's cell subset or site label, interpreted: CD45RA+CCR7+. The receptors originated from a man between 18 and 29 years old in good health.

This chain links TRBV27 with TRBJ2-1; TRBD1 is a possible D gene (5 bases). CDR1 MNHEY and CDR2 SMNVEV come from the germline V gene (reference sequence). With 1 base removed from V and 7 bases from J, the gap between germline ends came to 20 bases. The CDR3 runs 17 residues. The CDR3 protein is CASSLLSVKGSENEQFF. CDR3 nucleotide sequence: TGTGCCAGCAGTTTATTGAGTGTGAAGGGGTCTGAGAATGAGCAGTTCTTC.

The V call is TRBV11-2, the J call TRBJ2-5; 15 nucleotides align to TRBD2. CDR3 length: 17 amino acids. With V trimmed by 1 base and J by 4 bases, 4 bases remained unmatched. Germline CDR1 and CDR2: SGHAT and FQNNGV. CDR3 DNA sequence: TGTGCCAGCAGCTTAGCCTCGGGACTAGCGGGAGGAGAGACCCAGTACTTC. It translates to CASSLASGLAGGETQYF. The full variable domain, in which reference TRBV11-2 and TRBJ2-5 provide the parts outside the CDR3, is EAGVAQSPRYKIIEKRQSVAFWCNPISGHATLYWYQQILGQGPKLLIQFQNNGVVDDSQLPKDRFSAERLKGVDSTLKIQPAKLEDSAVYLCASSLASGLAGGETQYFGPGTRLLVL.

The V gene is TRBV10-3, the J gene TRBJ2-1, with TRBD1 as a possible D gene (6 bases). V was cut by 7 bases and J by 0 bases, with 16 bases left in between. The CDR3 has 16 residues. In germline, CDR1 is ENHRY, CDR2 SYGVKD. CDR3 sequence: CAITPDSSISYNEQFF. The CDR3 DNA reads TGTGCCATCACCCCGGACAGCTCGATCTCCTACAATGAGCAGTTCTTC.

The V call is TRBV11-2, the J call TRBJ2-1; D is ambiguous. Between the trimmed V and J ends, which lost 2 bases and 5 bases, there was a span of 13 bases. The length of the CDR3 is 15 residues. Germline CDR1 reads SGHAT; CDR2 reads FQNNGV. CDR3 DNA: TGTGCCAGCAGCTTACGGACGGCCAACAACAATGAGCAGTTCTTC. Translated: CASSLRTANNNEQFF. Variable domain in full (rest from reference TRBV11-2 and TRBJ2-1): EAGVAQSPRYKIIEKRQSVAFWCNPISGHATLYWYQQILGQGPKLLIQFQNNGVVDDSQLPKDRFSAERLKGVDSTLKIQPAKLEDSAVYLCASSLRTANNNEQFFGPGTRLTVL.

As concerns this clone: Other DNA variants within this sample encode the same CDR3. V usage is TRBV27 and J usage is TRBJ1-2; D may be TRBD1 (5 bases). CDR1 is MNHEY and CDR2 is SMNVEV in the germline V gene (reference sequence). The CDR3 has 12 residues. V lost 2 bases and J lost 8, with 9 bases in between. The CDR3 DNA follows: TGTGCCAGCAGTTTAGGGGGTTCGGGCTACACCTTC. Its protein is CASSLGGSGYTF.

V gene TRBV4-1 combines with J gene TRBJ2-1; D perhaps matches TRBD1 (7 bases). Germline V gives CDR1 MGHRA, CDR2 YSYEKL. This CDR3 is built from 21 residues. V was shortened by 3 bases and J by 0 bases, with 27 bases between the two germline ends. Here the CDR3 DNA reads TGCGCCAGCAGCCAGGAGGGGGCGACCCCTACTATTATTAGCTCCTACAATGAGCAGTTCTTC. It translates to CASSQEGATPTIISSYNEQFF.

Comment on this clone: Other nucleotide sequences from this sample produce the same CDR3. CDR3 sequence: CASSPPPGNEQFF. CDR3 bases: TGTGCCAGCAGCCCTCCCCCGGGGAATGAGCAGTTCTTC. This sequence joins TRBV7-9 and TRBJ2-1; D is perhaps TRBD2 (5 bases). V was pared by 5 bases and J by 7 bases, with 12 bases between. CDR3 length: 13 residues. Germline CDR1 reads SEHNR; CDR2 reads FQNEAQ (reference sequence).